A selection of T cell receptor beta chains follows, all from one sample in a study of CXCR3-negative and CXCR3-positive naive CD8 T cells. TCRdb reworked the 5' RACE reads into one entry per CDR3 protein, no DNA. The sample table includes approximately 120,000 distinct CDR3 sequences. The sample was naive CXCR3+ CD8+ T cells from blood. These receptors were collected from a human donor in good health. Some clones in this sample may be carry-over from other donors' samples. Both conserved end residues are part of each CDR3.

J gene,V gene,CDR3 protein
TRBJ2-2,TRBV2,CASIRGEGFAGELFF
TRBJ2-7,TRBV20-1,CSATRDFFTYEQYF
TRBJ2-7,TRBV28,CASTFLGEQYF
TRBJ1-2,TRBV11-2,CASSLVAGPNYGYTF
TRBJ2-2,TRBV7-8,CASSPGTANTGELFF
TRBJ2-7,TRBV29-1,CSVRTVEGTASYEQYF
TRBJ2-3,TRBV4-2,CASSQDRTDTQYF
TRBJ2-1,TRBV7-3,CASSLMGLAGGLYNEQFF
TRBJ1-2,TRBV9,CASSATGRASDYGYTF
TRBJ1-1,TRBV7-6,CASSLSWNGNTEAFF
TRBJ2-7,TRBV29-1,CSVEDGPGGGGEQYF
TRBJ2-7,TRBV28,CASSLLRRVGVEQYF
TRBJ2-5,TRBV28,CASSLLRTGGETQYF
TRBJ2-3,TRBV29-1,CSVARLAGITSTDTQYF
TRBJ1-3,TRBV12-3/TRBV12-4,CASSLSGGRASGNTIYF
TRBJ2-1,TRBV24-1,CATSAGTGTHQSSYNEQFF
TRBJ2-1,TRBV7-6,CASSVEGLAGSYNEQFF
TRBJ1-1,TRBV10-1,CASSESTGIGTEAFF
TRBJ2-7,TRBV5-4,CASSIRTGSHEQYF
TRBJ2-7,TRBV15,CATSRAEDQSYEQYF
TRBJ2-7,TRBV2,CASSRSRDGSYEQYF
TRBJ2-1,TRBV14,CASSQDSGLYNEQFF
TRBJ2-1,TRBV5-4,CASSQSSYNEQFF
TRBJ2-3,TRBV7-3,CASSSLQPVSTDTQYF
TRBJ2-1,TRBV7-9,CASSLLPGGSYNEQFF
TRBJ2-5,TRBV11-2,CASSLYSIGLSETQYF
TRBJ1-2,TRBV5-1,CASFEGFRGTGTAKTNYGYTF